This T cell receptor (beta chain) was obtained from a study of blood T cell repertoires in COVID-19. Study-level background: COVID-19 samples, acute and convalescent, were from the United States, Italy and Spain. PBMCs, B-cell-depleted T cells, or T cells were the source of the cDNA or gDNA that made up the material.

V lost 7 bases, J lost 6 bases, and 16 bases lay in between. Germline assignment: CDR1 SGHTA and CDR2 FQGNSA. The CDR3 spans 13 residues. Authors' processing steps: The authors estimated nucleated cell counts from reference gene primer amplification. Sequencing used immunoSEQ multiplex PCR; TCRdb keeps in-frame clones, though not all of them. That table is the source of V, J and clone size, and D and trimming were worked out from the DNA. The data show tens of thousands of clones, roughly 90% seen once. The material sequenced was peripheral blood. This clonotype was obtained from a woman aged 40 to 50 with active or convalescent COVID-19. V and J are TRBV7-2 and TRBJ2-7; weak D call: TRBD2 (6 bases). The CDR3 coding sequence is TGTGCCAGCACCCTAATGGGGGGAGGCGAGCAGTACTTC. The encoded protein is CASTLMGGGEQYF.